This TCR beta chain was sequenced in a study of T cell responses to AZD1222 COVID-19 vaccine. Findings and limits, study-wide: Reports say nearly half of spike-specific TCRs go after unmutated variant regions.

V lost 5 bases to trimming and J lost 6 bases; unmatched junction nucleotides: 3. This CDR3 region has 14 residues. Germline CDR1 and CDR2: MNHEY and SVGEGT. Using immunoSEQ multiplex PCR, the repertoire was profiled, and TCRdb retains in-frame clones only, with some absent. The data contain 110,000 or so clones, around 89% of them seen just once; the ten biggest clones take up about 6.5%. A remark on this clone: The antigen remains unidentified.

The sample here was peripheral blood, taken 28 days after the second AZD1222 dose. This TCR came from an adult who received the AZD1222 COVID-19 vaccine. V is TRBV6-2 or TRBV6-3 and J is TRBJ1-5, with 11 nucleotides matching TRBD1. The CDR3 nucleotides are TGTGCCAGCAGTGGACAGGGGGCTAGTCAGCCCCAGCATTTT. Translated, it gives CASSGQGASQPQHF.